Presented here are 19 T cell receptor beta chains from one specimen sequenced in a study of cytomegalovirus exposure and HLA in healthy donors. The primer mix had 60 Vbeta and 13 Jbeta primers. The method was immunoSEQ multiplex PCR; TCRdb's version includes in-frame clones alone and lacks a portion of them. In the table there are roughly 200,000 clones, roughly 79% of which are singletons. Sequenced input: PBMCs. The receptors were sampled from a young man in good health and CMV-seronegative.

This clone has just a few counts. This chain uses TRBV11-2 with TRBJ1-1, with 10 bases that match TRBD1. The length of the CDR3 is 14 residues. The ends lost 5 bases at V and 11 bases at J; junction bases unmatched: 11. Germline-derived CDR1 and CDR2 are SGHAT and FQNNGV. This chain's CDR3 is CASSRQGARVWAFF. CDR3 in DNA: TGTGCCAGCAGCCGACAGGGGGCGCGTGTATGGGCTTTCTTT.

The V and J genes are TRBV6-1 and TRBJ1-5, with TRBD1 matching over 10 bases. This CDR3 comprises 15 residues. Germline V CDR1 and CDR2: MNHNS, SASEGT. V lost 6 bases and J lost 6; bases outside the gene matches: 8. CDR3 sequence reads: CASSSMGQGTQPQHF. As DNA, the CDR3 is TGTGCCAGCAGCTCGATGGGACAGGGGACTCAGCCCCAGCATTTT.

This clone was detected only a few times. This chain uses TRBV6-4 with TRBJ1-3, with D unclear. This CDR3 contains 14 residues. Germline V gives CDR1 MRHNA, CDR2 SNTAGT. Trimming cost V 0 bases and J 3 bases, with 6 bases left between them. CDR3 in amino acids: CASSDSPGGNTIYF. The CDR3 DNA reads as TGTGCCAGCAGTGACTCGCCAGGTGGAAACACCATATATTTT.

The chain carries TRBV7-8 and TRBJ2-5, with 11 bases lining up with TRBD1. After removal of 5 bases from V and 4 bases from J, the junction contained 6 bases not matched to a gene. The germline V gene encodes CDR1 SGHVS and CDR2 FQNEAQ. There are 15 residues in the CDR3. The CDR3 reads CASSPDRGRIETQYF. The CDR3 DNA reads TGTGCCAGCAGCCCGGACAGGGGGCGCATAGAGACCCAGTACTTC. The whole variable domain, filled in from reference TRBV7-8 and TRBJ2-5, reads GAGVSQSPRYKVAKRGQDVALRCDPISGHVSLFWYQQALGQGPEFLTYFQNEAQLDKSGLPSDRFFAERPEGSVSTLKIQRTQQEDSAVYLCASSPDRGRIETQYFGPGTRLLVL.

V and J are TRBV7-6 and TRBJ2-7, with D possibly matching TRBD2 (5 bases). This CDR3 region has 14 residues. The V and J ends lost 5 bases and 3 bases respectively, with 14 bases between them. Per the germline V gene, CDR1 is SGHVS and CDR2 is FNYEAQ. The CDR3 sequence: CASSAVVGGYEQYF. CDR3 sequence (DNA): TGTGCCAGCAGCGCCGTAGTTGGAGGCTACGAGCAGTACTTC.

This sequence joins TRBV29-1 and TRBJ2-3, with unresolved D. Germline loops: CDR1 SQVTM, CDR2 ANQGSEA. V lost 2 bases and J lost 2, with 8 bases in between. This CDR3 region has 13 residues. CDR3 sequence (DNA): TGCAGCGTTGAAAGTGGCCTCACAGATACGCAGTATTTT. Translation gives CSVESGLTDTQYF.

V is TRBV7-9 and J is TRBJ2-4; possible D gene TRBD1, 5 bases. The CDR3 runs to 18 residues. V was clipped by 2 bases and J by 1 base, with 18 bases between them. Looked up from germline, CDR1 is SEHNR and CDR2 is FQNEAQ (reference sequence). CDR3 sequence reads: CASSLFQSTERAKNIQYF. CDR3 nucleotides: TGTGCCAGCAGCTTATTTCAGTCGACAGAGAGGGCCAAAAACATTCAGTACTTC.

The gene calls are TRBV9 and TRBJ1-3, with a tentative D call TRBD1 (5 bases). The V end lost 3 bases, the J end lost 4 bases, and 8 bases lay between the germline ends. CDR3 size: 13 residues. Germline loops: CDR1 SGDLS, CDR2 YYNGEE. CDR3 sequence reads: CASSGNRGNTIYF. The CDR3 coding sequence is TGTGCCAGCAGCGGAAACAGGGGAAACACCATATATTTT.

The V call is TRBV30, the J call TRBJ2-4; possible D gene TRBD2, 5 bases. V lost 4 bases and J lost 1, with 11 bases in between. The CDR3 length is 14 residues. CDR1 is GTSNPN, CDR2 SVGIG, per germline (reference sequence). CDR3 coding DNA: TGTGCCTGGACAGGACTGCTTGCCAAAAACATTCAGTACTTC. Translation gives CAWTGLLAKNIQYF.

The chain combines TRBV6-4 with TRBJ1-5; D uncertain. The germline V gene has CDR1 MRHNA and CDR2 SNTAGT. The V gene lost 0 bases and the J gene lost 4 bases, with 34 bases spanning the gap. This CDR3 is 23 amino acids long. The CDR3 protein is CASSDSTAPIPPAPAQANQPQHF. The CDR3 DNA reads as TGTGCCAGCAGTGACTCCACGGCTCCAATTCCTCCCGCTCCAGCTCAGGCAAATCAGCCCCAGCATTTT.

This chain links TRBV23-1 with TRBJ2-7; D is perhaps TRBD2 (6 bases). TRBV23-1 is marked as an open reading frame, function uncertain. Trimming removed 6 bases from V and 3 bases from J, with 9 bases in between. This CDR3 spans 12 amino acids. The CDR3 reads CASRLALYEQYF. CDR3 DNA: TGCGCCAGCAGGCTAGCGCTCTACGAGCAGTACTTC.

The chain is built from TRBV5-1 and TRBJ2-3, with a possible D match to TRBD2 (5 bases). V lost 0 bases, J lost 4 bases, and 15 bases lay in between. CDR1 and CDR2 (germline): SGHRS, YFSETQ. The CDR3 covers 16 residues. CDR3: CASSLVMLASPDTQYF. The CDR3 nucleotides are TGCGCCAGCAGCTTGGTTATGCTAGCCTCGCCAGATACGCAGTATTTT.

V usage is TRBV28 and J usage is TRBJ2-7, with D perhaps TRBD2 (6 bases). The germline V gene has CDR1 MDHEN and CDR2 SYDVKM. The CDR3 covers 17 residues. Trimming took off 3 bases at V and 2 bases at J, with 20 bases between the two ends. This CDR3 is CASSFFRETPWTYEQYF. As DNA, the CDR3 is TGTGCCAGCAGTTTCTTCCGGGAGACCCCCTGGACCTACGAGCAGTACTTC.

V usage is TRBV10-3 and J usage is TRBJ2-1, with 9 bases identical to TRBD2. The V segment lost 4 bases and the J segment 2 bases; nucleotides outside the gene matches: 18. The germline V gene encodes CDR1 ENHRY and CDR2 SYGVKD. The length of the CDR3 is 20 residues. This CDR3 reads CAISGSASGIHEGAYNEQFF. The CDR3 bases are TGTGCCATCAGTGGCTCGGCTAGCGGGATACACGAGGGGGCCTACAATGAGCAGTTCTTC.

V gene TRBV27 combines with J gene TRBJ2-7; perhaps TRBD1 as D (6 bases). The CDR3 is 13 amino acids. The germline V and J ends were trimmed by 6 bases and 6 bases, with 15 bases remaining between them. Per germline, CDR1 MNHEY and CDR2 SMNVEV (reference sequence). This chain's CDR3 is CASSRDTGFEQYF. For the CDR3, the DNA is TGTGCCAGCAGCCGGGACACCGGCTTCGAGCAGTACTTC.

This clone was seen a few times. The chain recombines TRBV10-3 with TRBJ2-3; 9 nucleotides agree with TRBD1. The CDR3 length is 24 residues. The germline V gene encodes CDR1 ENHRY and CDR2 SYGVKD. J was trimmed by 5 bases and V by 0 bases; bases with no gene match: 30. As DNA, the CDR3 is TGTGCCATCAGTGAGTCTCAGAGGAGGAAGACCGGGACAGGGAGCCCCTTCGAAGTAGATACGCAGTATTTT. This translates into CAISESQRRKTGTGSPFEVDTQYF.

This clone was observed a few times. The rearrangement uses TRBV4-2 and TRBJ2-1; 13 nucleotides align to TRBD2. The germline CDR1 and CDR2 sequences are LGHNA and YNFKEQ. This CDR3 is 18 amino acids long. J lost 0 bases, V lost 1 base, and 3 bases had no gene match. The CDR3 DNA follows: TGTGCCAGCAGCCAAGGGACTAGCGGGGGACTCTCCTACAATGAGCAGTTCTTC. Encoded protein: CASSQGTSGGLSYNEQFF.

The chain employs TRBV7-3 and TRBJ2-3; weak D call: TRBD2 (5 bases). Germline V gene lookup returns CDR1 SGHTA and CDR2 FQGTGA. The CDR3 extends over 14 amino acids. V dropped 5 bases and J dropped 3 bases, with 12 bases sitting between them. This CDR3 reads CASSRTLETDTQYF. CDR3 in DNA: TGTGCCAGCAGCCGTACACTAGAGACAGATACGCAGTATTTT.

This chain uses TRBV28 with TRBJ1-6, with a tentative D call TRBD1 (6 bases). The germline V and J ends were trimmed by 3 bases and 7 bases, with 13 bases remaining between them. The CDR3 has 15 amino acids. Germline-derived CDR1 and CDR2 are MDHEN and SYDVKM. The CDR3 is CASSFPGQLNSPLHF. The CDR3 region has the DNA TGTGCCAGCAGTTTCCCGGGACAACTAAATTCACCCCTCCACTTT.